These T cell receptor beta chains were read from a single sample in a study of CXCR3-negative and CXCR3-positive naive CD8 T cells. TCRdb re-called the 5' RACE reads, yielding one record per CDR3 amino acid sequence without DNA. This table holds 45,000 to 65,000 distinct CDR3 sequences. The material sequenced was naive CXCR3- CD8+ T cells from blood. The receptors were gathered from a human donor in good health. Some clones in this sample may be carry-over from other donors' samples. The CDR3 runs from the conserved cysteine through the conserved F or W. Each record gives: J gene, V gene, CDR3 protein.

>TRBJ2-7|TRBV5-1
CASAGTSGSYEQYF
>TRBJ1-1|TRBV28
CASRGRGLNTEAFF
>TRBJ2-3|TRBV28
CASTAEWSDTQYF
>TRBJ1-2|TRBV27
CASSLSGEGLVEDGYTF
>TRBJ2-1|TRBV6-1
CASKDYYNEQFF
>TRBJ2-7|TRBV7-6
CASSPGQGDEQYF
>TRBJ1-2|TRBV29-1
CSVESRVGYTF
>TRBJ1-2|TRBV20-1
CSHGTGEIYGYTF
>TRBJ1-1|TRBV12-3/TRBV12-4
CATSVVNTEAFF
>TRBJ2-7|TRBV5-4
CASSLSGDYEQYF
>TRBJ2-5|TRBV7-6
CASSFEWEEETQYF
>TRBJ2-7|TRBV7-9
CASSLPGQTYEQYF
>TRBJ2-7|TRBV28
CASSWTSGFYEQYF
>TRBJ2-1|TRBV15
CATSTSSYNEQFF
>TRBJ2-2|TRBV7-9
CASSFIPGPGELFF
>TRBJ2-7|TRBV6-5
CASSPTLYEQYF
>TRBJ2-1|TRBV6-2/TRBV6-3
CASSYSRLAGDYNEQFF